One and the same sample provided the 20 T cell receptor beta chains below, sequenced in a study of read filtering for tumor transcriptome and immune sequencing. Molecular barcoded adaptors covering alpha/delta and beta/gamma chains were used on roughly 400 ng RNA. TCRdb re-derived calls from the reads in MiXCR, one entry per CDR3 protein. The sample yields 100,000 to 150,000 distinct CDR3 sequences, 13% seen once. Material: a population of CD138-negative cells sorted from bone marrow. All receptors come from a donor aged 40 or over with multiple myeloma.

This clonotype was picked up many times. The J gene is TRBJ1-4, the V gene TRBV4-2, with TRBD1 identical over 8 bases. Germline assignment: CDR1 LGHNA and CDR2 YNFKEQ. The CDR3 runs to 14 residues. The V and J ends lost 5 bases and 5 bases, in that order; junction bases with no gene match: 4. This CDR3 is CASSSDRANEKLFF. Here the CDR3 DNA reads TGTGCCAGCAGCTCGGACAGGGCAAATGAAAAACTGTTTTTT.

The CDR3 loop is CASSGLAEGGTDTQYF. The CDR3 DNA sequence: TGCGCCAGCAGTGGTCTAGCGGAGGGGGGCACAGATACGCAGTATTTT. V gene TRBV10-2 combines with J gene TRBJ2-3; a possible D gene is TRBD2 (7 bases). V was clipped by 4 bases and J by 1 base, with 15 bases between them. Germline CDR1 is WSHSY and CDR2 is SAAADI. CDR3 length: 16 residues.

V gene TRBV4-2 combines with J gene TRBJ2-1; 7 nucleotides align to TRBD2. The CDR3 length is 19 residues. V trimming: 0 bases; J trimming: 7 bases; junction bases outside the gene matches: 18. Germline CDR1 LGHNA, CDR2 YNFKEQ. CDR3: CASSQDGGMGLPARNEQFF. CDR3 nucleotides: TGTGCCAGCAGCCAAGATGGTGGAATGGGACTACCCGCCCGGAATGAGCAGTTCTTC.

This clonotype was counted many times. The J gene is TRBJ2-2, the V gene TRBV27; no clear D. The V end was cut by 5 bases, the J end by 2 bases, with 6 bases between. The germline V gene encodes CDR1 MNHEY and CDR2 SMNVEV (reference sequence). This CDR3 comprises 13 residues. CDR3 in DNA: TGTGCCAGCAGTCCAGTCAACACCGGGGAGCTGTTTTTT. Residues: CASSPVNTGELFF.

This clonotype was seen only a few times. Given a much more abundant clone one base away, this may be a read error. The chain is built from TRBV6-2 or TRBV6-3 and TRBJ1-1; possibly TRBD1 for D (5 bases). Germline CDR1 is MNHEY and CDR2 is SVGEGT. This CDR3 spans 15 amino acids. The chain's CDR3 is CASSYGERGNAEAFF. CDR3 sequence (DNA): TGTGCCAGCAGTTACGGGGAACGGGGGAACGCTGAAGCTTTCTTT.

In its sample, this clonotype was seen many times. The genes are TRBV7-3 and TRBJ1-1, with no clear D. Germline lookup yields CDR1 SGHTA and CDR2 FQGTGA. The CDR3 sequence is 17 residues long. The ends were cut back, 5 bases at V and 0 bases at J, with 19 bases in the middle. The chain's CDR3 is CASSTWSRGGMNTEAFF. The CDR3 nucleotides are TGTGCCAGCAGCACTTGGTCCCGGGGAGGCATGAACACTGAAGCTTTCTTT.

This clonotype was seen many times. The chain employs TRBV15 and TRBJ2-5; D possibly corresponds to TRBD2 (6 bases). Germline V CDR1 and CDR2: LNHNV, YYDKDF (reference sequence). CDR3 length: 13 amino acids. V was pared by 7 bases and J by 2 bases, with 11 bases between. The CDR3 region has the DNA TGTGCCACCATGGAAGCGGGTCAAGAGACCCAGTACTTC. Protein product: CATMEAGQETQYF.

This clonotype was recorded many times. CDR3 protein: CASSTGTGGLDQPQHF. Here the CDR3 DNA reads TGTGCCAGTAGTACGGGGACAGGGGGCTTGGATCAGCCCCAGCATTTT. The J gene is TRBJ1-5, the V gene TRBV19, with 12 bases matching TRBD1. The trim removed 4 bases at V and 5 bases at J, leaving 6 bases unmatched. This CDR3 has 16 amino acids. In germline, CDR1 is LNHDA, CDR2 SQIVND (reference sequence).

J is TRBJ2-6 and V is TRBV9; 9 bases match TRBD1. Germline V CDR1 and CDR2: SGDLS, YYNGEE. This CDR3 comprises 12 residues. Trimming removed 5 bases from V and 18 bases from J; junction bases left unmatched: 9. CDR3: CASSATGGRRTF. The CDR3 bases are TGTGCCAGCAGTGCCACAGGGGGCCGTAGGACTTTC.

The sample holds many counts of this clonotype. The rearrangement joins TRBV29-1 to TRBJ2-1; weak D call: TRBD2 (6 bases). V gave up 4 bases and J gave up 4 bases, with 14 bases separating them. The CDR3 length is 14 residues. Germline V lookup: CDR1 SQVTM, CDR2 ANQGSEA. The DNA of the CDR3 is TGCAGCGTTGTGGAGGGGCTGACTTACAATGAGCAGTTCTTC. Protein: CSVVEGLTYNEQFF.

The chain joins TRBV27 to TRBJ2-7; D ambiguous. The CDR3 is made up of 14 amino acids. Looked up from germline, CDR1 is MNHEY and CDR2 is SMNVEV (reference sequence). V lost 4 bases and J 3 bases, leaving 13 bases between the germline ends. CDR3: CASSSPANYYEQYF. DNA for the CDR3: TGTGCCAGCAGTTCGCCAGCAAATTACTACGAGCAGTACTTC.

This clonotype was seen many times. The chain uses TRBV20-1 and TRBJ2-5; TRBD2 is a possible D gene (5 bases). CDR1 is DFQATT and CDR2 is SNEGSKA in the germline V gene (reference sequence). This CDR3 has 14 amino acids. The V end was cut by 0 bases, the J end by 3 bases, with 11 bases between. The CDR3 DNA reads TGCAGTGCTAGAGATTCCAGCGGAAAAGAGACCCAGTACTTC. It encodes CSARDSSGKETQYF.

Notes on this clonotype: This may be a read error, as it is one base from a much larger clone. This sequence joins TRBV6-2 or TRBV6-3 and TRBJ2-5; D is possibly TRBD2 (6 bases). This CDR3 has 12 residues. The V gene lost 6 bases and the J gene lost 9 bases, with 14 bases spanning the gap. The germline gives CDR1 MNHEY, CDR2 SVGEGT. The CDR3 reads CASSWVGEAQYF. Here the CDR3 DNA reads TGTGCCAGCAGCTGGGTAGGGGAGGCCCAGTACTTC.

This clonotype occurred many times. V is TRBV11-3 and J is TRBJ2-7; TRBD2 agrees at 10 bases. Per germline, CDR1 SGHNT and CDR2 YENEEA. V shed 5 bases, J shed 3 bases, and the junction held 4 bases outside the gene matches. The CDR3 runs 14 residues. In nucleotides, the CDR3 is TGTGCCAGCAGCGCGACTAGCGGGCTCTACGAGCAGTACTTC. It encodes CASSATSGLYEQYF.

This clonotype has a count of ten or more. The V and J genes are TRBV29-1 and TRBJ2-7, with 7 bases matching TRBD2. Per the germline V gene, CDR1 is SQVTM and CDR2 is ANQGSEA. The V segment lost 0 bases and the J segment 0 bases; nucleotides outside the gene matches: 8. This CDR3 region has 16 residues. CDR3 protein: CSVEDRGRGTSYEQYF. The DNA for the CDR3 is TGCAGCGTTGAAGATCGGGGGAGGGGCACCTCCTACGAGCAGTACTTC.

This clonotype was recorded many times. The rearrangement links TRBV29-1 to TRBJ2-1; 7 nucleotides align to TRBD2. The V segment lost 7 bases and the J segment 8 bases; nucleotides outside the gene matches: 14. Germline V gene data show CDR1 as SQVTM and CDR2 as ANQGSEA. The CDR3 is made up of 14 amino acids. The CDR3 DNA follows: TGCAGCGGGACGGCGGGACTAAGTCTCCATGAGCAGTTCTTC. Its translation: CSGTAGLSLHEQFF.

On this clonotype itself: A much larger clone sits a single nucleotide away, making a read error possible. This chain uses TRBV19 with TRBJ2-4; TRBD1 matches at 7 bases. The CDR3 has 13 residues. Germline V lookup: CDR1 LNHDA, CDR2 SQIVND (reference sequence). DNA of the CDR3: TGTGCCAGCAACAGGGGACAGTCAAACATTCTGTACTTC. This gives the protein CASNRGQSNILYF.

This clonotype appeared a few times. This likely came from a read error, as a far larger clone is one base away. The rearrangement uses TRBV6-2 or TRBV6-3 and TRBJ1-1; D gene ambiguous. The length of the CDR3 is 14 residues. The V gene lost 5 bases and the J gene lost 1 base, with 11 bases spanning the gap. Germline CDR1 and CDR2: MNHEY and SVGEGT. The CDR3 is CASSEVPGNTEAFF. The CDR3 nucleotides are TGTGCCAGCAGTGAAGTCCCGGGGAACACTGAAGCTTTCTTT.

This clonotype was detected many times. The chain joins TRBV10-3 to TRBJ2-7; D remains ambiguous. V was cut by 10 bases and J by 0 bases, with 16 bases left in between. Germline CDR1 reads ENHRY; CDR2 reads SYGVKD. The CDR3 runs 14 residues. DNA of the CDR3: TGTGCCAGTCAAGGGCACCAAAGCTCCTACGAGCAGTACTTC. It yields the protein CASQGHQSSYEQYF.

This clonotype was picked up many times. The CDR3: CSVASSVGSGANVLTF. As DNA, the CDR3 is TGCAGCGTTGCCAGCAGCGTGGGCTCTGGGGCCAACGTCCTGACTTTC. The genes are TRBV29-1 and TRBJ2-6; no firm D call. The CDR3 spans 16 residues. Germline V gene lookup returns CDR1 SQVTM and CDR2 ANQGSEA. V lost 4 bases to trimming and J lost 0 bases, with 13 bases between them.